This T cell receptor (beta chain) was recovered during a study of T cell repertoires in cytomegalovirus infection. TCRdb processed the reads anew with MiXCR; each CDR3 protein has one entry. Of fewer than 1,000,000 distinct CDR3 sequences listed, approximately 30% were seen once; the top ten hold 13%. With V trimmed by 3 bases and J by 3 bases, 4 bases remained unmatched. This CDR3 region has 17 residues. Per germline, CDR1 MGHRA and CDR2 YSYEKL. This clonotype was seen a few times. The antigen remains unidentified. The specimen comprised cultured CD8+ T cells from PBMCs, sampled from culture after CMV antigen stimulation. The chain recombines TRBV4-1 with TRBJ2-2; TRBD2 matches 13 bases. This TCR was sampled from a human donor in good health (CMV status not recorded). Some clones in this sample may be carry-over from other donors' samples. CDR3 in DNA: TGCGCCAGCAGCCAGTTACTAGCGGGGGGGGACACCGGGGAGCTGTTTTTT. Translated: CASSQLLAGGDTGELFF.